This is a list of T cell receptor beta chains from one sample in a study of neoadjuvant anti-PD-1 for oral cavity cancer. Measured with immunoSEQ multiplex PCR; TCRdb has only the in-frame clones, and not every one. The sample contains some 15,000 clones, about two thirds of which appear only once. The sequencing here drew on PBMCs, taken before nivolumab (anti-PD-1) treatment. Source of these receptors: a person aged 35-79 years with oral cavity squamous cell carcinoma. Both conserved end residues are part of each CDR3. The D gene is left open where the match is weak. Size is stated for part of the rows, as once, few or many counts, or as a class when the clone is expanded.

>TRBD2|TRBJ2-7|TRBV30|.
TGTGCCTGGAGTGTACTTCCGGGAGGAATCACCTACGAGCAGTACTTC
CAWSVLPGGITYEQYF
>.|TRBJ2-7|TRBV7-9|.
TGTGCCAGCAGCTTAGTGGGAGGGGGCTACGAGCAGTACTTC
CASSLVGGGYEQYF
>.|TRBJ1-1|TRBV5-6|.
TGTGCCAGCAGCTTGCCAAACACTGAAGCTTTCTTT
CASSLPNTEAFF
>TRBD1|TRBJ1-2|TRBV5-1|.
TGCGCCAGCAGCTTGGGGGACAGGGTGTATGGCTACACCTTC
CASSLGDRVYGYTF
>TRBD2|TRBJ2-3|TRBV10-3|.
TGTGCCATCAGTGAGTCCCTAGCGGGAGCAGGGGATACGCAGTATTTT
CAISESLAGAGDTQYF
>TRBD2|TRBJ2-3|TRBV15|once
TGTGCCACCGAAACCCGGCGGGAGAGCACAGATACGCAGTATTTT
CATETRRESTDTQYF
>.|TRBJ2-2|TRBV2|.
TGTGCCAGCCAACAAACAGGGAACACCGGGGAGCTGTTTTTT
CASQQTGNTGELFF
>TRBD1|TRBJ2-7|TRBV29-1|.
TGCAGCGTTGCAAACCCGGGACAGGGAGACGACGAGCAGTACTTC
CSVANPGQGDDEQYF
>TRBD2|TRBJ2-3|TRBV10-3|.
TGTGCCATCAGTGAGGGACTAGACCCAGATACGCAGTATTTT
CAISEGLDPDTQYF
>.|TRBJ2-1|TRBV4-2|.
TGTGCCAGCAGCCAAAGTGACAGATACAATGAGCAGTTCTTC
CASSQSDRYNEQFF
>TRBD1|TRBJ1-1|TRBV28|.
TGTGCCAGCTCCTCGGCAGGGGGTCATAACACTGAAGCTTTCTTT
CASSSAGGHNTEAFF
>TRBD2|TRBJ2-7|TRBV29-1|.
TGCAGCGCCCGGACTAGCGGGATGGGGGAGCAGTACTTC
CSARTSGMGEQYF
>TRBD2|TRBJ2-1|TRBV6-1|.
TGTGCCAGCAAGGTGGGGGGGGAGGTGTTCTTC
CASKVGGEVFF
>TRBD1|TRBJ1-5|TRBV6-1|once
TGTGCCAGCGTGGGACAGAATAGCAATCAGCCCCAGCATTTT
CASVGQNSNQPQHF
>.|TRBJ2-1|TRBV19|.
TGTGCCAGTAGTATAGTCAACAATGAGCAGTTCTTC
CASSIVNNEQFF
>.|TRBJ1-2|TRBV7-2|.
TGTGCCAGCAGCCGAAACACCCGAAACTATGGCTACACCTTC
CASSRNTRNYGYTF
>TRBD1|TRBJ1-4|TRBV28|.
TGTGCCAGCACGACAGGGGGCATCGAAAAACTGTTTTTT
CASTTGGIEKLFF
>.|TRBJ1-1|TRBV6-1|.
TGTGCCAGCAGTGTAAGACCGCCCGGGAAACCGGGAGCTTTCTTT
CASSVRPPGKPGAFF
>.|TRBJ2-3|TRBV5-4|.
TGTGCCAGCAGCTTTCCCGCCTCAGATACGCAGTATTTT
CASSFPASDTQYF
>.|TRBJ2-2|TRBV9|.
TGTGCCAGCAGCGTCCAGGGGACGGACACCGGGGAGCTGTTTTTT
CASSVQGTDTGELFF
>.|TRBJ1-2|TRBV6-5|few
TGTGCCAGCAGAGTAGACAGTAGCGGCTACACCTTC
CASRVDSSGYTF
>.|TRBJ1-1|TRBV6-5|few
TGTGCCAGCAGTTATACGGGTAGGAGAACTGAAGCTTTCTTT
CASSYTGRRTEAFF
>TRBD2|TRBJ2-7|TRBV14|.
TGTGCCAGCAGCCATGGACTAGCGGTTTCCTACGAGCAGTACTTC
CASSHGLAVSYEQYF
>.|TRBJ2-3|TRBV9|.
TGTGCCAGCAGCGTAGTAAAGAGATCCGATACGCAGTATTTT
CASSVVKRSDTQYF
>TRBD1|TRBJ1-2|TRBV6-5|.
TGTGCCAGCAGTTACTCGACAGGGTTTAGCTATGGCTACACCTTC
CASSYSTGFSYGYTF
>.|TRBJ2-2|TRBV7-7|.
TGTGCTAGCAGCTTGAGGGAGACCACCGGGGAGCTGTTTTTT
CASSLRETTGELFF